Reported below is one TCR beta chain. Its antigen is not known. Germline CDR1 SGHTA, CDR2 FQGNSA. V lost 1 base and J 7 bases, leaving 13 bases between the germline ends. The CDR3 has 14 residues. These data originate in a study of blood T cells in healthy people across ages. Study findings and constraints: Using unsorted PBMCs precluded a conclusive naive versus antigen-experienced comparison. Age advanced and TCR beta diversity per million T cells fell, roughly linearly. It was not known whether donors were CMV positive (a possible confounder of expanded clonotype changes).

Primed by a sample-barcoded 5' primer and a J-beta primer mix, a second PCR proceeded for about 7 to 11 cycles. No fewer than 2.5 million CDR3-containing paired-end reads came from each sample. A single record per CDR3 protein comes from TCRdb applying MiXCR to the 5' RACE reads. There are around 790,000 distinct CDR3 sequences in the sample; 40% to 50% occur only once, and about 19% lies in the top ten. This receptor was obtained from a man in his fifties or sixties in good health. Sequencing used blood. The chain is built from TRBV7-2 and TRBJ1-1, with a weak D call TRBD1 (6 bases). The CDR3: CASSLEAGAYEAFF. CDR3 bases: TGTGCCAGCAGCTTAGAGGCAGGGGCCTATGAAGCTTTCTTT.